The clone carrying this T cell receptor (beta chain) has more than one count but fewer than ten. Its antigen is currently unknown. The sample belongs to a study of T-cell memory formation after mild COVID-19. Regarding the study as a whole: CD4+ contracting clones were mainly CM and EM; CD8+ ones, EMRA. Pre-infection memory carried some responding clones, suggesting that cross-reactive memory joined.

The 5'RACE method, run with constant-segment primers, produced TCR alpha and TCR beta cDNA libraries (carrying sample barcodes and UMIs). TCRdb itself ran the 5' RACE reads through MiXCR, one entry per CDR3 protein. The sample carries about 270,000 distinct CDR3 sequences, under 20% recorded once. CDR1 and CDR2 (germline): SGHKS, YYEKEE (reference sequence). Between the trimmed V and J ends, which lost 10 bases and 4 bases, there was a span of 17 bases. The CDR3 extends over 13 amino acids. The specimen sequenced was PBMCs or a T cell subset sorted from them (not recorded which). This sequence joins TRBV5-5 and TRBJ1-1; D is unresolved. This clonotype was sampled from a young man who had mild COVID-19 (a few samples of this study predate the infection). Cell type and time point are not known. CDR3 in amino acids: CAASKPGVTEAFF. The CDR3 DNA reads as TGTGCCGCGAGTAAGCCCGGGGTCACTGAAGCTTTCTTT.